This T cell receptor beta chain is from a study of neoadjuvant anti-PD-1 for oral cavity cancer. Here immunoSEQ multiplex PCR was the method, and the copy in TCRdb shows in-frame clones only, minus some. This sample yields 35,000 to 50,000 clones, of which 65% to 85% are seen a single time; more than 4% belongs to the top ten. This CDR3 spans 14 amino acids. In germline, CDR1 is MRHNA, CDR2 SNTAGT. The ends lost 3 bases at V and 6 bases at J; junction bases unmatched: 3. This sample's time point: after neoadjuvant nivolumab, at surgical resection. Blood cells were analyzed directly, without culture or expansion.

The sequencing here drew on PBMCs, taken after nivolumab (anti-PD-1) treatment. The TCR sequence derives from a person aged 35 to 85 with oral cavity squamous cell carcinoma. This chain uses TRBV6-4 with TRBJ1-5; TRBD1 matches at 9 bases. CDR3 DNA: TGTGCCAGCAGTGAGGGGACAGGGCGTCAGCCCCAGCATTTT. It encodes CASSEGTGRQPQHF.